This T cell receptor beta chain was identified during a study of shared clonotypes between healthy human individuals (dated by TCRdb to about 2020). Looking at the study overall: A few men and a couple of women, aged 18 to 49 years, made up the cohort. For each donor, CD4 naive and CD4 memory were each run on three plates, CD8 naive on two plates, and CD8 memory on one plate. Blood TCR repertoires of about 5 healthy adults were deeply sequenced to estimate repertoire size and the extent of clonotype sharing between individuals. To increase sequencing depth and limit assay-specific biases, different laboratories used diverse techniques to prepare libraries and sequence TCR repertoires. Each donor's leukapheresis produced roughly between roughly 0.85 and 10 billion PBMCs.

Measured from the cysteine to the phenylalanine, the CDR3 is 14 residues long. Left in the record is the CDR3 DNA by itself, 42 bases read in frame from the first base. V is shortened by 0 bases, J by 1 base, and the region joining them spans 8 bases. The germline V gene gives CDR1 as SGHRS and CDR2 as YFSETQ. Note on this clone: Its antigen is still unknown. No base qualities exist here, and no much larger clone lies one base off it. The same CDR3 arises from other DNA sequences in this sample as well.

The donors were healthy, HIV-negative adults with no recently reported acute infections or vaccinations. Only Caucasian adults living in Nashville, Tennessee, USA were represented among the donors. Magnetic negative selection was used to enrich CD4+ T cells, after which naive cells were positively selected on CD45RA and the negative fraction became the memory subset. After blood collection by leukapheresis, PBMCs were isolated using Ficoll-Histopaque density gradient centrifugation and then cryopreserved in the vapor phase of liquid nitrogen. Purity and quantity of every magnetically sorted T cell population were checked by analytical flow cytometry. Genomic DNA was isolated from each sorted fraction and quantified by UV absorbance on a Nanodrop 2000c. General study outcomes and caveats: Sampling was restricted to blood, and TCR repertoires in tissues likely differ from the TCR repertoires found in blood. Larger estimated clonotype richness was generally found for naive subsets than for memory subsets. Because the study included a small number of donors, the genetic and exposure-history diversity represented was limited. Rarefaction of sorted-subset datasets indicated incomplete sequencing despite the large sequencing depth. Sharing across several donors was observed for roughly 5.4% of naive CD4, around 3.5% of naive CD8, 2% to 2.5% of memory CD4, and around 0.42% of memory CD8 clonotypes. Clonotypes shared by all four sorted-subset donors showed higher generation probabilities than non-shared clonotypes. Pairwise subsampling led to the expectation that sequencing depth would affect the degree of clonotype sharing among donors.

Using the deep immunoSEQ assay, multiplex PCR amplified TCR CDR3 regions from genomic DNA. For each cell subset, the extracted genomic DNA was distributed evenly across all wells of several immunoSEQ 96-well plates, and each plate served as one replicate. For sorted subsets, each replicate PCR was loaded with 200 ng genomic DNA, equivalent to about 33,000 T cell genomes. Purified libraries were measured with a Qubit 3.0 fluorometer, size-checked on a Bioanalyzer 2100, and measured again with the KAPA Library Quantification kit. Each immunoSEQ 96-well plate was sequenced on its own single-read 150-cycle Illumina NextSeq 550 flow cell. As for the authors' bioinformatics: Because only junctional sequences without quality scores were contained in the immunoSEQ output, filtering matching that applied to full-length reads could not be performed. To assign V/J genes and CDR3, sequences were annotated against IMGT germline references using PyIR, a Python wrapper for IgBLAST v1.9. Reads with weak V/J assignments (E-value above 1e-6), missing CDR3, stop codons, out-of-frame junctions, or ambiguous translated residues were removed. A V3J clonotype was defined by an identical inferred V gene, J gene, and CDR3 amino acid sequence. To compute the percentage overlap between repertoires, the number of shared unique clonotypes was divided by the size of the smaller repertoire. Repertoire richness was assessed with RTK rarefaction, the Chao1 estimator, and Recon v2.1 estimates of unobserved clonotypes. Generation probabilities for all TCRbeta clonotypes obtained by the gDNA method from a handful of donors were computed using OLGA. TCRdb limited this immuneACCESS table to in-frame rearrangements with V and J called. A share of clones is missing; checked studies link under half to unresolved V genes, and the rest is unexplained. Clone size and V and J calls were adopted from that table, with D and trimming inferred from the DNA. The sample table lists some 2,500,000 clones, over 85% of them with a count of one. Jointly, the top ten make up 0.35% to 0.45% of the sample.

The chain links TRBV5-1 with TRBJ2-7; the D gene is not confidently resolved. This clonotype was sampled from a man aged 18 to 30 in good health. Some clones in this sample may be carry-over from other donors' samples. The sample consisted of naive CD4+ T cells from PBMCs. The cell subset or site label, read with the paper, signifies: CD45RA+ positively selected. The CDR3 protein is CASSLVPESYEQYF. The bases are TGCGCCAGCAGCTTGGTACCCGAATCCTACGAGCAGTACTTC.